The 3 T cell receptor beta chains in this list originate from one sample, sequenced in a study of OX40 agonist ivuxolimab in advanced cancers. Some clones are missing from TCRdb's copy, which holds only in-frame ones; the method was immunoSEQ multiplex PCR. The sample includes around 45,000 clones, around 88% seen only once; the top ten take under 40%. The starting material was CD4+ or CD8+ T cells sorted from blood, obtained in a trial of the OX40 agonist ivuxolimab. The source is an adult with an advanced solid tumor such as melanoma, head and neck, liver or kidney cancer.

The chain carries TRBV19 and TRBJ1-1, with D possibly TRBD1 on 5 matching bases. CDR1 is LNHDA, CDR2 SQIVND, per germline (reference sequence). Trimming took off 6 bases at V and 6 bases at J, with 17 bases between the two ends. The CDR3 is 14 amino acids. CDR3 amino acids: CASSDQAGRAEAFF. CDR3 coding DNA: TGTGCCAGTAGCGATCAAGCAGGGCGAGCTGAAGCTTTCTTT.

The rearrangement links TRBV7-9 to TRBJ1-6; maybe TRBD1 (5 bases). Germline assignment: CDR1 SEHNR and CDR2 FQNEAQ (reference sequence). The CDR3 length is 13 residues. Trimming pared 5 bases from V and 10 bases from J, leaving 12 bases between. CDR3: CASSGGTSSPLHF. CDR3 DNA sequence: TGTGCCAGCAGCGGAGGGACGAGCTCACCCCTCCACTTT.

This chain connects TRBV28 to TRBJ2-1; 12 bases match TRBD1. Germline values: CDR1 MDHEN, CDR2 SYDVKM. V was pared by 7 bases and J by 7 bases, with 11 bases of the junction left unmatched. The CDR3 is 16 amino acids. The CDR3 region has the DNA TGTGCCAGCAAAAAAACCGGGACAGGGGGCCTGAATGAGCAGTTCTTC. Its protein product is CASKKTGTGGLNEQFF.